Sequencing of this T cell receptor beta chain was carried out in a study of blood T cell repertoires in COVID-19. Trimming cost V 3 bases and J 8 bases; bases outside gene matches: 7. The germline gives CDR1 MDHEN, CDR2 SYDVKM. The CDR3 totals 15 residues. Repertoires were generated with immunoSEQ multiplex PCR, while TCRdb's copy carries only in-frame clones and drops some. The sample contains 210,000 or so clones, about nine tenths of which appear only once. Material: peripheral blood. The chain is built from TRBV28 and TRBJ2-1; TRBD2 matches at 10 bases. The origin of this receptor is a man younger than 45 with COVID-19, enrolled during active disease. The chain's CDR3 is CASSLSGRARHEQFF. For the CDR3, the DNA is TGTGCCAGCAGTTTGAGCGGGAGGGCCCGGCATGAGCAGTTCTTC.